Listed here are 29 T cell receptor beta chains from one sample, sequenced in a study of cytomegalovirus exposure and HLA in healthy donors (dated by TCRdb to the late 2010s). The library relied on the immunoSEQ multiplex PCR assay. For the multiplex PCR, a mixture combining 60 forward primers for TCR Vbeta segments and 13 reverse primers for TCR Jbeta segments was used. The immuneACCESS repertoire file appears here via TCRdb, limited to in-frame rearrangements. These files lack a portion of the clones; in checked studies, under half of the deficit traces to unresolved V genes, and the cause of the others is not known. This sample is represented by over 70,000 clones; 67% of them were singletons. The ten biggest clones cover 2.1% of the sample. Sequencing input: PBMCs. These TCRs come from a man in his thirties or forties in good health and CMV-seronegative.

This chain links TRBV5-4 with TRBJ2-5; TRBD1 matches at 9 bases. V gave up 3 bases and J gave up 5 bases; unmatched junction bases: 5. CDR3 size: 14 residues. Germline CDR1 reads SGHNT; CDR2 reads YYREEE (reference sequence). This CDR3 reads CASSSTGTGETQYF. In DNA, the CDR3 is TGTGCCAGCAGCTCAACCGGGACAGGGGAGACCCAGTACTTC.

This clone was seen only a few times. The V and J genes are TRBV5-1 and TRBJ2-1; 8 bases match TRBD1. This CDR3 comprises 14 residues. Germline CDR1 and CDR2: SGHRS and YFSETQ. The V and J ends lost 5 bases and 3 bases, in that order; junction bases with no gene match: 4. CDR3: CASRPGQDYNEQFF. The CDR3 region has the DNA TGCGCCAGCAGGCCGGGACAGGACTACAATGAGCAGTTCTTC.

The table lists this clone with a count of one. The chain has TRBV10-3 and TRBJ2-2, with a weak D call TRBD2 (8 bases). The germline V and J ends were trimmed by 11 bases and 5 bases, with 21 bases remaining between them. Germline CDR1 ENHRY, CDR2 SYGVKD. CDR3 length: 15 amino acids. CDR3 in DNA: TGTGCCGCAGGGGGGAGCGGGGGCCGGACCGGGGAGCTGTTTTTT. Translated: CAAGGSGGRTGELFF.

The CDR3 spells CASRRPDRVEKLFF. Here the CDR3 DNA reads TGTGCCAGTCGAAGACCGGACAGGGTCGAAAAACTGTTTTTT. The chain carries TRBV19 and TRBJ1-4; 8 nucleotides align to TRBD1. V was pared by 8 bases and J by 8 bases, with 10 bases of the junction left unmatched. This CDR3 is built from 14 residues. Germline V gene sequence: CDR1 LNHDA, CDR2 SQIVND (reference sequence).

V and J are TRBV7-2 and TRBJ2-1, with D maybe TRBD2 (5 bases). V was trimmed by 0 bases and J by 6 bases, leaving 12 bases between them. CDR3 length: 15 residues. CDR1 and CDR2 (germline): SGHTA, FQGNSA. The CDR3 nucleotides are TGTGCCAGCAGCTTAGCTTGGCTAGCAATCAATGAGCAGTTCTTC. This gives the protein CASSLAWLAINEQFF.

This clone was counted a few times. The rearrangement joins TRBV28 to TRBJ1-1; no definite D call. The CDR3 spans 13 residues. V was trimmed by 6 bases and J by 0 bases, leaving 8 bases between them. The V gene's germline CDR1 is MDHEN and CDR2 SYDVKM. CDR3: CASSPGLNTEAFF. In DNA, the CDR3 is TGTGCCAGCAGCCCAGGATTGAACACTGAAGCTTTCTTT.

Here the CDR3 reads CAWSVRVGRVGEQYF. CDR3 DNA: TGTGCCTGGAGTGTACGGGTTGGCAGGGTGGGCGAGCAGTACTTC. The chain combines TRBV30 with TRBJ2-7; possibly TRBD1 for D (5 bases). The CDR3 is made up of 15 amino acids. Germline lookup yields CDR1 GTSNPN and CDR2 SVGIG (reference sequence). The V end lost 0 bases, the J end lost 6 bases, and 18 bases lay between the germline ends.

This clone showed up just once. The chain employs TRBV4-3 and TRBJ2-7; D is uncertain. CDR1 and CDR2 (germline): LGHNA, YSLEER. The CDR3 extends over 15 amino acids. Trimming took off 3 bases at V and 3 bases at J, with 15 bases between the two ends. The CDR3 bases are TGCGCCAGCAGCCAGGGCATTTCAGGTAGCTACGAGCAGTACTTC. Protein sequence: CASSQGISGSYEQYF.

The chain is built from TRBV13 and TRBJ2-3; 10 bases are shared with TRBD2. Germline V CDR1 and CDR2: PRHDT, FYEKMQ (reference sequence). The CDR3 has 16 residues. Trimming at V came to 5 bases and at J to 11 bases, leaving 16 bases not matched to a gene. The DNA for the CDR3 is TGTGCCAGCAGCAGACCCAGCGGGGGGGCTAGTGTGGAGCAGTATTTT. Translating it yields CASSRPSGGASVEQYF.

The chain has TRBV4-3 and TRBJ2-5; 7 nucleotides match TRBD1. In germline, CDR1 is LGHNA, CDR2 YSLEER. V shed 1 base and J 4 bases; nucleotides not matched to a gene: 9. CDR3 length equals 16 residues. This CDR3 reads CASSQGGGRGRETQYF. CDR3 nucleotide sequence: TGCGCCAGCAGCCAAGGAGGGGGCCGTGGTCGAGAGACCCAGTACTTC.

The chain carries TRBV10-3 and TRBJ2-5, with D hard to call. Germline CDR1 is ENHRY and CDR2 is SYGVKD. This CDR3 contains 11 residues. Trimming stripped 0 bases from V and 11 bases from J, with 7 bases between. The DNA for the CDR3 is TGTGCCATCAGTGAGTCGGTAGAGCAGTACTTC. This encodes CAISESVEQYF.

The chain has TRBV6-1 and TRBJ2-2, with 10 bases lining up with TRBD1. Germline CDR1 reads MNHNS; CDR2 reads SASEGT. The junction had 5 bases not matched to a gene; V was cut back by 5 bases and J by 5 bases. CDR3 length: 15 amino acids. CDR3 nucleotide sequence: TGTGCCAGCAGTCCGGGACAGGGGCCAACCGGGGAGCTGTTTTTT. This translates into CASSPGQGPTGELFF.

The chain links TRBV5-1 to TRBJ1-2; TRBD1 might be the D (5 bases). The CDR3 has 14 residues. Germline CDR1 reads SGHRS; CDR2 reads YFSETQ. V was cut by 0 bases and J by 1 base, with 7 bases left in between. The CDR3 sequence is CASSLDRYNYGYTF. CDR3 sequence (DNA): TGCGCCAGCAGCTTGGACAGGTATAACTATGGCTACACCTTC.

CDR3 coding DNA: TGTGCCAGCAGCTTAGTTCGCTACAGGGGGACCGGGGAGCTGTTTTTT. Translating gives CASSLVRYRGTGELFF. This rearrangement joins TRBV11-2 to TRBJ2-2; 8 nucleotides align to TRBD1. Germline lookup yields CDR1 SGHAT and CDR2 FQNNGV. This CDR3 contains 16 residues. V lost 1 base, J lost 5 bases, and 6 bases stayed unmatched. The full variable domain, rest sourced from reference TRBV11-2 and TRBJ2-2, is EAGVAQSPRYKIIEKRQSVAFWCNPISGHATLYWYQQILGQGPKLLIQFQNNGVVDDSQLPKDRFSAERLKGVDSTLKIQPAKLEDSAVYLCASSLVRYRGTGELFFGEGSRLTVL.

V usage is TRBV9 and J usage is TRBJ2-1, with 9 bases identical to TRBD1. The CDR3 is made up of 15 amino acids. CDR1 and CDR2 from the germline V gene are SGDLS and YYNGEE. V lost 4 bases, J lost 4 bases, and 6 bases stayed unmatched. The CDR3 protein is CASSTRDRVYNEQFF. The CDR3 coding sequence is TGTGCCAGCAGCACCCGGGACAGGGTATACAATGAGCAGTTCTTC.

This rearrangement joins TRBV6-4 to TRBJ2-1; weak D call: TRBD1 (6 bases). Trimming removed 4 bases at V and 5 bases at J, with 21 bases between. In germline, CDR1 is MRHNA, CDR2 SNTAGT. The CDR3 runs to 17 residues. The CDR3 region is CASSGARRLEGDNEQFF. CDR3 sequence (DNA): TGTGCCAGCAGTGGGGCAAGGAGACTTGAGGGGGACAATGAGCAGTTCTTC.

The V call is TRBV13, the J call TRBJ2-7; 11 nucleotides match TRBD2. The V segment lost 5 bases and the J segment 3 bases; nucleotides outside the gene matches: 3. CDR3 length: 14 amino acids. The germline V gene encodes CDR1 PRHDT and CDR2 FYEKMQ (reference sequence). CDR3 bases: TGTGCCAGCAGCGCCGGGACTAGCGGCTACGAGCAGTACTTC. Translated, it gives CASSAGTSGYEQYF.

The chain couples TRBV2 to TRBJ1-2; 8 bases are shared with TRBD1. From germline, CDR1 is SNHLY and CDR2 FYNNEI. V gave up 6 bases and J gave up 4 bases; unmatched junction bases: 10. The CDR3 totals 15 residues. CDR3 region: CASRASDRGIYGYTF. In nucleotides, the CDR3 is TGTGCCAGCAGGGCGTCTGACAGGGGTATCTATGGCTACACCTTC. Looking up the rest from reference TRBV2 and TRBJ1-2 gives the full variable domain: EPEVTQTPSHQVTQMGQEVILRCVPISNHLYFYWYRQILGQKVEFLVSFYNNEISEKSEIFDDQFSVERPDGSNFTLKIRSTKLEDSAMYFCASRASDRGIYGYTFGSGTRLTVV.

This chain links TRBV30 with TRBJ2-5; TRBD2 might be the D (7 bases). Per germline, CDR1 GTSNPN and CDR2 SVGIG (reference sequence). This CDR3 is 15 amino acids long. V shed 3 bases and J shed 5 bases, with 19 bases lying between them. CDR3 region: CAWSAGGGALETQYF. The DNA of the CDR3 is TGTGCCTGGAGCGCCGGTGGGGGGGCGTTGGAGACCCAGTACTTC. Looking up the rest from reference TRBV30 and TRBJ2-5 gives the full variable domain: SQTIHQWPATLVQPVGSPLSLECTVEGTSNPNLYWYRQAAGRGLQLLFYSVGIGQISSEVPQNLSASRPQDRQFILSSKKLLLSDSGFYLCAWSAGGGALETQYFGPGTRLLVL.

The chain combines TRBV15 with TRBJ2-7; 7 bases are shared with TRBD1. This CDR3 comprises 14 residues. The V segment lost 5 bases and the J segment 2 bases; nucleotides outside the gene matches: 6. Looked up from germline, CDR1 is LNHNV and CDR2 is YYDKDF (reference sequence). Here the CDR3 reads CATSDRGQPYEQYF. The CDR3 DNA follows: TGTGCCACCAGCGACCGGGGACAGCCCTACGAGCAGTACTTC.

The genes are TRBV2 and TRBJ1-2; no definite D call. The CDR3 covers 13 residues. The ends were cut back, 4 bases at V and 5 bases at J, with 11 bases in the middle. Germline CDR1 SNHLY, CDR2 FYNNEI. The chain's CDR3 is CASSGRDGYGYTF. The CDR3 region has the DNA TGTGCCAGCAGTGGGCGGGATGGGTATGGCTACACCTTC.

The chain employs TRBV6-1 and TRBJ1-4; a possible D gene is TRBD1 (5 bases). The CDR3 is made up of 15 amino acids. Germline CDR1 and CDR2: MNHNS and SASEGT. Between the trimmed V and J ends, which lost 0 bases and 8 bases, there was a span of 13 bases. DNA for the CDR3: TGTGCCAGCAGTGAAGCGGGACTGACGATAGAAAAACTGTTTTTT. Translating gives CASSEAGLTIEKLFF.

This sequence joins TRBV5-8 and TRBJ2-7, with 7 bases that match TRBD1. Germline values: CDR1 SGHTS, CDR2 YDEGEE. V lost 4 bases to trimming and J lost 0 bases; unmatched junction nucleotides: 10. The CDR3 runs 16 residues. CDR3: CASSEQDRAYSYEQYF. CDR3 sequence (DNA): TGTGCCAGCAGCGAGCAAGACAGGGCCTACTCCTACGAGCAGTACTTC.

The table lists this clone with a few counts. The CDR3: CACTAGGQETQYF. In DNA, the CDR3 is TGTGCCTGCACCGCAGGGGGCCAAGAGACCCAGTACTTC. This rearrangement joins TRBV30 to TRBJ2-5; 7 nucleotides match TRBD1. The CDR3 covers 13 residues. CDR1 and CDR2 (germline): GTSNPN, SVGIG (reference sequence). J was trimmed by 1 base and V by 6 bases; bases with no gene match: 5.

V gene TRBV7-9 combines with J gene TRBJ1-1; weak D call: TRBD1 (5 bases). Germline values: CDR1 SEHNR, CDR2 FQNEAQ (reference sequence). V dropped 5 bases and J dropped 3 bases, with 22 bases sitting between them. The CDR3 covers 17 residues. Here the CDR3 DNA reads TGTGCCAGCAGCCCCTCAATAGTCGGGACTTTCCACACTGAAGCTTTCTTT. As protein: CASSPSIVGTFHTEAFF.

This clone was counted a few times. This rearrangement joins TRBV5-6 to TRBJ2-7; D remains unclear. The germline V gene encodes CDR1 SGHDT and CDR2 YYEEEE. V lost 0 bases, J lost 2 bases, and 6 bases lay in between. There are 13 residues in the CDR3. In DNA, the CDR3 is TGTGCCAGCAGCTTGGACCCAGCCTACGAGCAGTACTTC. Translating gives CASSLDPAYEQYF.

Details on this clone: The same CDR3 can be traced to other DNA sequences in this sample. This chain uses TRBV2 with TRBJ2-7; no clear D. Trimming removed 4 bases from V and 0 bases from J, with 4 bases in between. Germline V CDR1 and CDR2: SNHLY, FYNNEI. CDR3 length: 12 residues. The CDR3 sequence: CASSVSSYEQYF. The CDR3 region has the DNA TGTGCCAGCAGTGTCTCCTCCTACGAGCAGTACTTC.

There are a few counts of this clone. The DNA for the CDR3 is TGCAGCGCAGCCTCCGCGGGGATAGCTAACTATGGCTACACCTTC. It translates to CSAASAGIANYGYTF. This chain connects TRBV29-1 to TRBJ1-2, with D unresolved. Trimming pared 7 bases from V and 0 bases from J, leaving 18 bases between. Germline V gene lookup returns CDR1 SQVTM and CDR2 ANQGSEA. CDR3 length equals 15 residues. Combining the CDR3 with reference TRBV29-1 and TRBJ1-2 gives the whole variable domain SAVISQKPSRDICQRGTSLTIQCQVDSQVTMMFWYRQQPGQSLTLIATANQGSEATYESGFVIDKFPISRPNLTFSTLTVSNMSPEDSSIYLCSAASAGIANYGYTFGSGTRLTVV.

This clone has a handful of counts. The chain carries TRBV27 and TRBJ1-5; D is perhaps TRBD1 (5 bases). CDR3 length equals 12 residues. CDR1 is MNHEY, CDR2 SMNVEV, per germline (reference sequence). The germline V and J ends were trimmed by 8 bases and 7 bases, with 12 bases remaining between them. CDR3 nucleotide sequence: TGTGCCAGCGGCCGGGGGTTGCAGCCCCAGCATTTT. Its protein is CASGRGLQPQHF.